The source of this T cell receptor beta chain is a study of blood T cell repertoires in COVID-19. At the level of the study: Both acute and convalescent COVID-19 samples were obtained from the United States, Italy and Spain. PBMCs, B-cell-depleted T cells, or T cells provided the cDNA or gDNA that made up the material.

Authors' data handling: Nucleated cell number was recorded as an estimate derived from reference gene primer amplification. Repertoires were generated with immunoSEQ multiplex PCR, while TCRdb's copy carries only in-frame clones and drops some. Clonal size and the V and J genes are those of that table, whereas D and trimming came from the DNA. Of 300,000 to 350,000 clones listed, more than 80% are singletons. Seattle researchers signed up patients amid active infection and tracked them longitudinally. The V and J ends lost 4 bases and 7 bases respectively, with 19 bases between them. CDR3 length equals 15 residues. In germline, CDR1 is LNHDA, CDR2 SQIVND (reference sequence).

This clonotype was sampled from a woman in her 30s with COVID-19, enrolled during active disease. The chain uses TRBV19 and TRBJ1-1, with D hard to call. Material: peripheral blood. The DNA for the CDR3 is TGTGCCAGTAGTAAAGGCAGCACCCGAACAGATGAAGCTTTCTTT. It specifies CASSKGSTRTDEAFF.